Shown below are 10 T cell receptor beta chains from a single sample sequenced in a study of T cell repertoires in cytomegalovirus infection. TCRdb redid the calling of the reads with MiXCR, one entry per CDR3 protein. Here the sample spans roughly 920,000 distinct CDR3 sequences, under 40% being singletons. These receptors' targets are unknown. The sequenced sample was cultured CD8+ T cells from PBMCs, obtained from culture after CMV antigen stimulation. The receptor set was obtained from a human donor in good health (CMV status not recorded). Some clones in this sample may be carry-over from other donors' samples.

The chain combines TRBV15 with TRBJ2-5, with D perhaps TRBD2 (5 bases). With 1 base removed from V and 5 bases from J, the gap between germline ends came to 11 bases. CDR1 and CDR2 (germline): LNHNV, YYDKDF (reference sequence). This CDR3 has 14 amino acids. In DNA, the CDR3 is TGTGCCACCAGCAGAGTTGCTAGCTTGGAGACCCAGTACTTC. Residues: CATSRVASLETQYF.

Only a few counts were recorded for this clonotype. This chain connects TRBV19 to TRBJ1-2; D is perhaps TRBD1 (6 bases). Germline-derived CDR1 and CDR2 are LNHDA and SQIVND (reference sequence). V lost 8 bases and J 8 bases, leaving 18 bases between the germline ends. This CDR3 is built from 13 residues. The CDR3 DNA sequence: TGTGCCAGTCATGGGGACCGGGGGCAAGGCTACACCTTC. Translation: CASHGDRGQGYTF.

V and J are TRBV4-1 and TRBJ2-7, with a tentative D call TRBD2 (6 bases). CDR3 size: 19 residues. The V gene lost 0 bases and the J gene lost 0 bases, with 21 bases spanning the gap. Germline CDR1 MGHRA, CDR2 YSYEKL. CDR3 residues: CASSQEEGLALEVSYEQYF. CDR3 nucleotides: TGCGCCAGCAGCCAAGAAGAGGGTCTAGCGTTAGAGGTCTCCTACGAGCAGTACTTC.

There are a few counts of this clonotype. The chain couples TRBV20-1 to TRBJ1-4; D is unresolved. CDR1 is DFQATT and CDR2 is SNEGSKA in the germline V gene (reference sequence). Trimming left V 0 bases short and J 4 bases short, with 15 bases between. The CDR3 runs to 16 residues. DNA for the CDR3: TGCAGTGCTAGAGACCCTCCCGAGGAACTTAATGAAAAACTGTTTTTT. As protein: CSARDPPEELNEKLFF.

This clonotype was counted only a few times. The rearrangement joins TRBV7-9 to TRBJ1-2, with D hard to call. Germline CDR1 reads SEHNR; CDR2 reads FQNEAQ (reference sequence). V was trimmed by 4 bases and J by 5 bases, leaving 17 bases between them. This CDR3 contains 15 residues. This chain's CDR3 is CASSSPPTDPYGYTF. The CDR3 coding sequence is TGTGCCAGCAGCTCACCCCCGACGGATCCATATGGCTACACCTTC.

This sequence joins TRBV3-1 and TRBJ2-3, with D possibly matching TRBD2 (6 bases). The CDR3 is 17 amino acids. With 0 bases removed from V and 0 bases from J, the gap between germline ends came to 13 bases. CDR1 LGHDT and CDR2 YNNKEL come from the germline V gene (reference sequence). The CDR3 is CASSQETSIHSTDTQYF. The CDR3 region has the DNA TGTGCCAGCAGCCAAGAGACTAGTATCCATAGCACAGATACGCAGTATTTT.

The chain combines TRBV4-1 with TRBJ1-4; D call uncertain. Deletions cut 8 bases from V and 5 bases from J, with 6 bases between. Germline assignment: CDR1 MGHRA and CDR2 YSYEKL. There are 11 residues in the CDR3. CDR3 nucleotide sequence: TGCGCCAGCGCCGCAAATGAAAAACTGTTTTTT. This encodes CASAANEKLFF.

This clonotype was detected a few times. This sequence joins TRBV7-9 and TRBJ2-7; D remains unclear. The V and J ends lost 7 bases and 7 bases respectively, with 17 bases between them. This CDR3 has 13 amino acids. Germline CDR1 and CDR2: SEHNR and FQNEAQ (reference sequence). The CDR3 reads CASTPVSPREQYF. The CDR3, as DNA: TGTGCCAGCACCCCCGTGAGCCCTAGGGAGCAGTACTTC.

This clonotype was seen ten or more times. The gene calls are TRBV7-9 and TRBJ1-4; D is uncertain. V lost 4 bases to trimming and J lost 0 bases, with 12 bases between them. The CDR3 has 16 amino acids. Per germline, CDR1 SEHNR and CDR2 FQNEAQ (reference sequence). DNA for the CDR3: TGTGCCAGCAGCTCAAACAGAGTCGCAACTAATGAAAAACTGTTTTTT. As protein: CASSSNRVATNEKLFF.

The chain recombines TRBV5-6 with TRBJ1-1; 7 bases are a match to TRBD1. Germline V gene sequence: CDR1 SGHDT, CDR2 YYEEEE. This CDR3 has 15 amino acids. J was trimmed by 1 base and V by 4 bases; bases with no gene match: 7. CDR3 coding DNA: TGTGCCAGCAGCGTAGGATACAGGGGGAACACTGAAGCTTTCTTT. Protein product: CASSVGYRGNTEAFF.